Below, 14 T cell receptor beta chains from the same sample are listed, as sequenced in a study of shared clonotypes between healthy human individuals. Naivety among CD8 cells was defined by CD45RO negativity and positive CCR7 selection, thereby excluding terminally differentiated effector memory CD45RA+ cells. Repertoires were generated with immunoSEQ multiplex PCR, while TCRdb's copy carries only in-frame clones and drops some. The sample consists of roughly 810,000 clones, 96% of them appearing once. The sequenced material came from naive CD8+ T cells sorted from blood. These receptors were obtained from a man between 25 and 39 years old in good health.

This chain connects TRBV14 to TRBJ2-1, with D unclear. From germline, CDR1 is SGHDN and CDR2 FVKESK. The ends were cut back, 4 bases at V and 1 base at J, with 5 bases in the middle. The CDR3 length is 13 residues. In DNA, the CDR3 is TGTGCCAGCAGCCCATTATCCTACAATGAGCAGTTCTTC. It encodes CASSPLSYNEQFF.

In the case of this clone: Other DNA sequences in the same sample also yield this CDR3. The J gene is TRBJ2-1, the V gene TRBV11-3, with TRBD2 matching over 12 bases. The CDR3 length is 12 residues. With 5 bases clipped from V and 10 bases from J, the junction kept 0 bases outside the gene matches. CDR1 is SGHNT, CDR2 YENEEA, per germline. As DNA, the CDR3 is TGTGCCAGCAGCACTAGCGGGAGGGAGCAGTTCTTC. Its translation is CASSTSGREQFF.

Here the CDR3 reads CASSPPTGWELFF. In DNA, the CDR3 is TGTGCCAGCAGCCCCCCCACTGGATGGGAGCTGTTTTTT. The chain recombines TRBV27 with TRBJ2-2; D not certain. The CDR3 has 13 residues. From germline, CDR1 is MNHEY and CDR2 SMNVEV (reference sequence). Trimming removed 6 bases from V and 9 bases from J, with 14 bases in between.

This clone was detected only once. The V gene is TRBV14, the J gene TRBJ2-3; no clear D gene. Germline V gene sequence: CDR1 SGHDN, CDR2 FVKESK. V was clipped by 3 bases and J by 6 bases, with 10 bases between them. The CDR3 is 13 amino acids. The CDR3 spells CASSHRVRDTQYF. The CDR3 DNA is TGTGCCAGCAGCCATAGAGTCCGGGATACGCAGTATTTT.

The rearrangement links TRBV4-1 to TRBJ1-1; no reliable D call. Per the germline V gene, CDR1 is MGHRA and CDR2 is YSYEKL. V was pared by 4 bases and J by 3 bases, with 18 bases between. The CDR3 length is 16 residues. In DNA, the CDR3 is TGCGCCAGCAGCCCTCCCTTACCGACACGGGACACTGAAGCTTTCTTT. Its protein is CASSPPLPTRDTEAFF.

V usage is TRBV15 and J usage is TRBJ1-2; 11 nucleotides line up with TRBD1. Trimming cost V 6 bases and J 7 bases; bases outside gene matches: 10. From germline, CDR1 is LNHNV and CDR2 YYDKDF (reference sequence). The CDR3 runs 15 residues. The CDR3 DNA sequence: TGTGCCACCAGTCGGACAGGGGGCCCTCTGGGTGGCTACACCTTC. Protein sequence: CATSRTGGPLGGYTF.

The chain employs TRBV27 and TRBJ2-7; D gene ambiguous. The germline CDR1 and CDR2 sequences are MNHEY and SMNVEV (reference sequence). This CDR3 is 15 amino acids long. V was shortened by 0 bases and J by 1 base, with 10 bases between the two germline ends. CDR3 sequence: CASSLSARTSYEQYF. In DNA, the CDR3 is TGTGCCAGCAGTTTATCGGCCAGGACGTCCTACGAGCAGTACTTC.

This chain connects TRBV10-3 to TRBJ2-7; maybe TRBD1 (5 bases). Germline assignment: CDR1 ENHRY and CDR2 SYGVKD. Trimming took off 0 bases at V and 3 bases at J, with 15 bases between the two ends. The CDR3 extends over 16 amino acids. CDR3 in amino acids: CAISESRSLGDYEQYF. In DNA form, the CDR3 reads TGTGCCATCAGTGAGTCGAGGAGTTTAGGGGACTACGAGCAGTACTTC.

J is TRBJ2-7 and V is TRBV5-4; D is possibly TRBD1 or TRBD2 (5 bases each). V was clipped by 4 bases and J by 0 bases, with 11 bases between them. The germline CDR1 and CDR2 sequences are SGHNT and YYREEE (reference sequence). The CDR3 is 14 residues long. CDR3 in amino acids: CASSASGASYEQYF. In DNA form, the CDR3 reads TGTGCCAGCAGCGCCTCCGGGGCCTCCTACGAGCAGTACTTC.

This chain links TRBV2 with TRBJ1-1; D uncertain. Germline-derived CDR1 and CDR2 are SNHLY and FYNNEI. Trimming shortened V by 3 bases and J by 8 bases, and 7 bases separated the two germline ends. The CDR3 loop spans 11 amino acids. CDR3 region: CASSDYQEAFF. CDR3 in DNA: TGTGCCAGCAGTGACTATCAGGAAGCTTTCTTT.

CDR3 DNA sequence: TGTGCCACCAGCAGAGTTGGCACAACCTACGAGCAGTACTTC. It specifies CATSRVGTTYEQYF. The chain combines TRBV15 with TRBJ2-7, with unresolved D. Germline V lookup: CDR1 LNHNV, CDR2 YYDKDF (reference sequence). The ends were cut back, 1 base at V and 2 bases at J, with 9 bases in the middle. There are 14 residues in the CDR3.

The rearrangement joins TRBV13 to TRBJ1-2; 7 bases agree with TRBD1. Germline trimming cut 3 bases from V and 3 bases from J; bases unmatched to any gene: 7. The CDR3 is 15 residues long. Germline CDR1 PRHDT, CDR2 FYEKMQ (reference sequence). CDR3 in DNA: TGTGCCAGCAGCTTCTGGGACAGCCCCCACTATGGCTACACCTTC. Protein sequence: CASSFWDSPHYGYTF.

As concerns this clone: Its ends do not fully match the called genes, so a read error is possible. The V gene is TRBV27, the J gene TRBJ2-6; either TRBD1 or TRBD2 may supply D (5 bases each). The CDR3 is 16 residues long. Looked up from germline, CDR1 is MNHEY and CDR2 is SMNVEV (reference sequence). This CDR3 reads CASSGLMSSGANALTF. CDR3 nucleotides: TGTGCCAGCAGTGGACTCATGAGTTCTGGGGCCAACGCCCTGACTTTC.

V gene TRBV6-1 combines with J gene TRBJ2-5; a weak D match, TRBD2 (7 bases). Trimming took off 2 bases at V and 7 bases at J, with 20 bases between the two ends. Germline V gene sequence: CDR1 MNHNS, CDR2 SASEGT. This CDR3 spans 16 amino acids. CDR3 DNA: TGTGCCAGCAGTGAAAGTCAGGGGAGGGTTTTTGGGACCCAGTACTTC. It encodes CASSESQGRVFGTQYF.